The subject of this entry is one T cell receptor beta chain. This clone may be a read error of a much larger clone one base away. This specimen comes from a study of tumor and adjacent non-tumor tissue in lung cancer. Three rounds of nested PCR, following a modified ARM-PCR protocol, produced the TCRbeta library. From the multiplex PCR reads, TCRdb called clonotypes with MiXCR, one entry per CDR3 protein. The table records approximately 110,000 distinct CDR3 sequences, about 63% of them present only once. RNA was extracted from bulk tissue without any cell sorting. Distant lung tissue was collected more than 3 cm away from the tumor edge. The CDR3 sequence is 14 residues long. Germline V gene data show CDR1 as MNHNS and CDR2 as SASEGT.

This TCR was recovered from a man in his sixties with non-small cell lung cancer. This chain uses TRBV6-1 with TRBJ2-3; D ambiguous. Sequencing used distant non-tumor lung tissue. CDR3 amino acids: CASSDLGSTDMQYF. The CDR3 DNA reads TGTGCCAGCAGTGATCTGGGTAGCACAGATATGCAGTATTTT.